This TCR beta chain was sequenced in a study of cytomegalovirus exposure and HLA in healthy donors. V lost 4 bases to trimming and J lost 0 bases; unmatched junction nucleotides: 5. CDR1 is KGHSH, CDR2 LQKENI, per germline. The CDR3 is made up of 16 amino acids. Primers: 60 Vbeta forward and 13 Jbeta reverse. Using immunoSEQ multiplex PCR, the repertoire was profiled, and TCRdb retains in-frame clones only, with some absent. The data show roughly 180,000 clones, around 72% seen once. This clone was observed a few times. The specimen sequenced was PBMCs. This receptor was obtained from a female donor in good health and CMV-seronegative. V gene TRBV18 combines with J gene TRBJ2-2; 7 nucleotides match TRBD1. The CDR3 protein is CASSRTGSPNTGELFF. CDR3 in DNA: TGTGCCAGCTCACGGACAGGTTCCCCGAACACCGGGGAGCTGTTTTTT.